This T cell receptor (beta chain) appears in the sequencing data of a study of cutaneous CD30+ T cell lymphoproliferative disorder and hepatitis E (dated by TCRdb to 2016 to 2019). The receptor library was made with the immunoSEQ multiplex PCR assay. TCRdb stores this immuneACCESS table with in-frame sequences only. Part of the clones is absent; in the studies checked, under half of the shortfall reflects unresolved V genes, and no reason is known for the rest. Within this sample are 7,000 to 9,500 clones, with just under 75% of them counted one time only. Together, the top ten hold approximately 1.2% of the sample. The CDR3 holds 11 amino acids from the cysteine to the phenylalanine. CDR3 DNA only is kept here, 33 bases in frame from base 1. Looking up the germline V gene yields CDR1 MNHNS and CDR2 SASEGT. V was cut back by 3 bases and J by 4 bases, leaving a gap of 4 bases between them. This clone was counted between two and nine times. This receptor's antigen is unknown. No base quality values were provided; no much bigger clone lies one nucleotide off.

The origin of this receptor is a human donor with a cutaneous T cell lymphoproliferative disorder associated with hepatitis E virus. Sequencing input: blood. The V and J segments used are TRBV6-1 and TRBJ2-7, with no D gene named confidently. The base sequence is TGTGCCAGCAGTGAGAGGTACGAGCAGTACTTC. Its protein is CASSERYEQYF.